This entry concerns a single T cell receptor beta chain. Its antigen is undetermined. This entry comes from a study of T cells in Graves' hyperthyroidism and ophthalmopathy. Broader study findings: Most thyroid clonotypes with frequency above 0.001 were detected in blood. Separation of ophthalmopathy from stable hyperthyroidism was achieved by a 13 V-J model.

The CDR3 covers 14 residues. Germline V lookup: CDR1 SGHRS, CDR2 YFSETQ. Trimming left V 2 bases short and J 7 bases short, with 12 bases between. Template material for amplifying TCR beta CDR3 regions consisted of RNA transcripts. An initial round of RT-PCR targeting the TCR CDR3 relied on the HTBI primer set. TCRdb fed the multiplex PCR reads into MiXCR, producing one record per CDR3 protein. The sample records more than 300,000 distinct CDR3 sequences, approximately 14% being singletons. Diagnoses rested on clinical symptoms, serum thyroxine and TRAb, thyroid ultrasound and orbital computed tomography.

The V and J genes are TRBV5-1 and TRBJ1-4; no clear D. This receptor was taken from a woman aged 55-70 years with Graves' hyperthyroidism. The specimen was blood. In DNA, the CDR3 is TGCGCCAGCAGCTTATGGGGAATTGGTGAAAAACTGTTTTTT. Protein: CASSLWGIGEKLFF.